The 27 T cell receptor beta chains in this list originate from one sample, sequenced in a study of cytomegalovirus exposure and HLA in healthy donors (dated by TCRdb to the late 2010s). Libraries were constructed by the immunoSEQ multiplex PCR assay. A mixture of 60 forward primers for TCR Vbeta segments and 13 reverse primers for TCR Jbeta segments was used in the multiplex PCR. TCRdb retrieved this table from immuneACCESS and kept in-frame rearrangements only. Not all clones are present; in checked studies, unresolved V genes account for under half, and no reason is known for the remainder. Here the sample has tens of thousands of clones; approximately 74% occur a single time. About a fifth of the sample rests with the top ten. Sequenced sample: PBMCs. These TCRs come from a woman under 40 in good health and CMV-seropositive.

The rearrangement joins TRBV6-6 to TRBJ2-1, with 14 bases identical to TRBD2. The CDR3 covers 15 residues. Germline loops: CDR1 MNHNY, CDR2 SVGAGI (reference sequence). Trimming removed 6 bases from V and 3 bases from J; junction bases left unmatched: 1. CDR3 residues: CASRGTSGSYNEQFF. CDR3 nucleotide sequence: TGTGCCAGCAGGGGGACTAGCGGGAGCTACAATGAGCAGTTCTTC.

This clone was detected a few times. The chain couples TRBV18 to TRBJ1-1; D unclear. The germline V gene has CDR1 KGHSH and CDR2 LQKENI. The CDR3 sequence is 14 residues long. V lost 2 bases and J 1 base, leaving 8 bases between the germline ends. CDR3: CASSPRPGNTEAFF. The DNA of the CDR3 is TGTGCCAGCTCACCAAGACCAGGGAACACTGAAGCTTTCTTT.

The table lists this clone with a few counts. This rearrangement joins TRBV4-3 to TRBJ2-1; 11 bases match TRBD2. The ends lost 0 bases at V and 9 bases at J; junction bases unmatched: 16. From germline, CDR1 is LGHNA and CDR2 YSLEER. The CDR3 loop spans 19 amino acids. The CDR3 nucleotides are TGCGCCAGCAGCCAAGAATGGGACCGTAGCGGGAGGGCCCTCGGTGAGCAGTTCTTC. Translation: CASSQEWDRSGRALGEQFF.

CDR3 sequence: CASSPPWTGKNEQFF. The DNA of the CDR3 is TGTGCCAGCAGCCCCCCATGGACAGGGAAGAATGAGCAGTTCTTC. This chain connects TRBV28 to TRBJ2-1, with 8 nucleotides matching TRBD1. CDR3 length equals 15 residues. CDR1 is MDHEN, CDR2 SYDVKM, per germline. V dropped 6 bases and J dropped 7; count of bases not matched to a gene: 11. The whole variable domain, filled in from reference TRBV28 and TRBJ2-1, reads DVKVTQSSRYLVKRTGEKVFLECVQDMDHENMFWYRQDPGLGLRLIYFSYDVKMKEKGDIPEGYSVSREKKERFSLILESASTNQTSMYLCASSPPWTGKNEQFFGPGTRLTVL.

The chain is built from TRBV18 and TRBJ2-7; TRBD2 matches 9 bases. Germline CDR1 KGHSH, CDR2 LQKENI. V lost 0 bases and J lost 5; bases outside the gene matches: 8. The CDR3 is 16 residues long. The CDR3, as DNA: TGTGCCAGCTCACCACCCGGGACTAGCTTGGTAAACGAGCAGTACTTC. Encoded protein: CASSPPGTSLVNEQYF.

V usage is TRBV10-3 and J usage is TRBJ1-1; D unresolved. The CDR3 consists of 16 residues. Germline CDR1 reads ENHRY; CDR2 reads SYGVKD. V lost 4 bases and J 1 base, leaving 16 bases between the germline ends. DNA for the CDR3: TGTGCCATCAGTGTCACTCCCCGCGGGGAGAACACTGAAGCTTTCTTT. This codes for CAISVTPRGENTEAFF.

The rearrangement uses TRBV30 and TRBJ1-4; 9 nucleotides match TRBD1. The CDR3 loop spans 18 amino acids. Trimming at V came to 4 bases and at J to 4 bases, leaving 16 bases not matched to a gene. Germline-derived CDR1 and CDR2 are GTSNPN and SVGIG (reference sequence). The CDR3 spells CAWKRTGATFLLNEKLFF. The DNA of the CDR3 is TGTGCCTGGAAGAGGACAGGGGCGACCTTCTTACTTAATGAAAAACTGTTTTTT. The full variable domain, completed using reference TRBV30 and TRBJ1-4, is SQTIHQWPATLVQPVGSPLSLECTVEGTSNPNLYWYRQAAGRGLQLLFYSVGIGQISSEVPQNLSASRPQDRQFILSSKKLLLSDSGFYLCAWKRTGATFLLNEKLFFGSGTQLSVL.

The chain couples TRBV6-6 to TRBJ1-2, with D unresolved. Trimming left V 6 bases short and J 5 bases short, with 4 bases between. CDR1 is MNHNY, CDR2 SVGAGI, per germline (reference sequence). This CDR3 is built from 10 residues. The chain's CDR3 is CASSLYGYTF. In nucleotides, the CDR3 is TGTGCCAGCAGCCTATATGGCTACACCTTC.

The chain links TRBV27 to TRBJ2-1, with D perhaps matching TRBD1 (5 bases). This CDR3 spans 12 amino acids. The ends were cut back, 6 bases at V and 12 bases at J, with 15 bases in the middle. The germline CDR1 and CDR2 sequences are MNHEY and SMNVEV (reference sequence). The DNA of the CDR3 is TGTGCCAGCAGCCCCATTACAGGAAGGCAGTTCTTC. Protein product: CASSPITGRQFF.

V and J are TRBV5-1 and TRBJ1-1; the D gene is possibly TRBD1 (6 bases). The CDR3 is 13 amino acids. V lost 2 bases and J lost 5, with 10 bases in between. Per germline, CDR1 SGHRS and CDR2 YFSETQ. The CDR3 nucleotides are TGCGCCAGCAGCTTCATCCAGGGGACTGAAGCTTTCTTT. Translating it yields CASSFIQGTEAFF.

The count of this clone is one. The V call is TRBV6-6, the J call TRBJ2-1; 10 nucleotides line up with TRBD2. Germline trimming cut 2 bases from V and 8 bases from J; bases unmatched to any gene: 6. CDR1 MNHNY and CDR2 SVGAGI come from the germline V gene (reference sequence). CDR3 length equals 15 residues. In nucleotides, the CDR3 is TGTGCCAGCAGTTACCCGAGCGGGAGGGGTGATGAGCAGTTCTTC. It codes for CASSYPSGRGDEQFF.

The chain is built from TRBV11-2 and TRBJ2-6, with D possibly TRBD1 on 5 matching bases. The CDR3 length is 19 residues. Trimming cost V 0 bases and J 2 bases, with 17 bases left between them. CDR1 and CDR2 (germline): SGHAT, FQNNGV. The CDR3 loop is CASSLDPQGVRTGANVLTF. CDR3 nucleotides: TGTGCCAGCAGCTTAGATCCCCAGGGTGTTAGAACTGGGGCCAACGTCCTGACTTTC. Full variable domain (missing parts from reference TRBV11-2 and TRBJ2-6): EAGVAQSPRYKIIEKRQSVAFWCNPISGHATLYWYQQILGQGPKLLIQFQNNGVVDDSQLPKDRFSAERLKGVDSTLKIQPAKLEDSAVYLCASSLDPQGVRTGANVLTFGAGSRLTVL.

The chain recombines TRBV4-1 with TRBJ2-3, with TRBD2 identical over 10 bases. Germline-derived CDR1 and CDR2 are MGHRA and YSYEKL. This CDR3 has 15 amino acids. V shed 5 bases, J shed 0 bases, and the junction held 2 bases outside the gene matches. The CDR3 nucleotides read TGCGCCAGCAGCAGGACTAGCGGAAGCACAGATACGCAGTATTTT. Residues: CASSRTSGSTDTQYF.

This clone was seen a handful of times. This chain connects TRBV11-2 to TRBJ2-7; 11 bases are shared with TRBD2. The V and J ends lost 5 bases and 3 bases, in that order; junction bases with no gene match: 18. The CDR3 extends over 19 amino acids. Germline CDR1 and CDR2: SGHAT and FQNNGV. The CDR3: CASSPRTWLAGGSNYEQYF. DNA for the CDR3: TGTGCCAGCAGCCCCAGGACGTGGCTAGCGGGAGGAAGTAACTACGAGCAGTACTTC.

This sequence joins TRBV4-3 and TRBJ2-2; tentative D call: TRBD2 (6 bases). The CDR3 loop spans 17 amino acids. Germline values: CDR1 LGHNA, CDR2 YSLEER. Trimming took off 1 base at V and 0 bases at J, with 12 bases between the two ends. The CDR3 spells CASSQVPLASNTGELFF. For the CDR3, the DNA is TGCGCCAGCAGCCAAGTGCCCCTAGCGTCGAACACCGGGGAGCTGTTTTTT.

The CDR3 loop reads CASSPERVNYGYTF. CDR3 bases: TGTGCCAGCAGCCCCGAGCGGGTGAACTATGGCTACACCTTC. This rearrangement joins TRBV11-2 to TRBJ1-2, with unresolved D. The CDR3 extends over 14 amino acids. Germline loops: CDR1 SGHAT, CDR2 FQNNGV. The V end was cut by 5 bases, the J end by 2 bases, with 12 bases between.

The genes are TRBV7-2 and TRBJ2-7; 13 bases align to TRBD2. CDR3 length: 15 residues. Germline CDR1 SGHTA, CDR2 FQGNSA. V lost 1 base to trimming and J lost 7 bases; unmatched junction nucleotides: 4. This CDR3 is CASSLGGLAGVEQYF. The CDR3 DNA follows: TGTGCCAGCAGCTTAGGTGGACTAGCGGGAGTAGAGCAGTACTTC.

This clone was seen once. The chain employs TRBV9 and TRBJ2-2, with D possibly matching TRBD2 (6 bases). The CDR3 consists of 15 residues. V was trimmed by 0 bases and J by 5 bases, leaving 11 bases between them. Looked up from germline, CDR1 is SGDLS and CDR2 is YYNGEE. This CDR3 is CASSVGHGRTGELFF. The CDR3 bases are TGTGCCAGCAGCGTAGGTCACGGGAGAACCGGGGAGCTGTTTTTT.

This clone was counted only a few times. This CDR3 reads CASSPREFSYEQYF. CDR3 DNA: TGTGCCAGCTCACCAAGGGAGTTCTCCTACGAGCAGTACTTC. The gene calls are TRBV18 and TRBJ2-7, with D perhaps TRBD2 (5 bases). The CDR3 length is 14 residues. Germline CDR1 is KGHSH and CDR2 is LQKENI. With 2 bases removed from V and 0 bases from J, the gap between germline ends came to 8 bases.

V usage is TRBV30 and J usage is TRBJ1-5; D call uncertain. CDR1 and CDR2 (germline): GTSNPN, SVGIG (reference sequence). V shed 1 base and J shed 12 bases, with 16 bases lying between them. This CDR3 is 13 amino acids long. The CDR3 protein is CAWSGARRINQHF. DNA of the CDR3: TGTGCCTGGAGTGGCGCTAGACGGATAAACCAGCATTTT. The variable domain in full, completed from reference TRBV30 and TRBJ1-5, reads SQTIHQWPATLVQPVGSPLSLECTVEGTSNPNLYWYRQAAGRGLQLLFYSVGIGQISSEVPQNLSASRPQDRQFILSSKKLLLSDSGFYLCAWSGARRINQHFGDGTRLSIL.

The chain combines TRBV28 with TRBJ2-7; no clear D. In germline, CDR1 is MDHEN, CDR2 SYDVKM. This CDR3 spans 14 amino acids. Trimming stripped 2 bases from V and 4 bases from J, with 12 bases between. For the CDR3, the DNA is TGTGCCAGCAGTTTAAAGTCTAGTAAGTACGAGCAGTACTTC. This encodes CASSLKSSKYEQYF.

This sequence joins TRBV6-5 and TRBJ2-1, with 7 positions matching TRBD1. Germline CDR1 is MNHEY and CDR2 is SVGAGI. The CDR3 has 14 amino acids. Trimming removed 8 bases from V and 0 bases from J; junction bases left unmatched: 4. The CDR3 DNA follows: TGTGCCAGCGGGCGGACAGGCTCCTACAATGAGCAGTTCTTC. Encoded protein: CASGRTGSYNEQFF.

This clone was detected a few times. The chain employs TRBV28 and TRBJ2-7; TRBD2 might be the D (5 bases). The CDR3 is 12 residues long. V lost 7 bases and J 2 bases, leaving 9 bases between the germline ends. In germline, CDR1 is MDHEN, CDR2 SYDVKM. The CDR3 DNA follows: TGTGCCAGCACGGACTCCACCTACGAGCAGTACTTC. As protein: CASTDSTYEQYF.

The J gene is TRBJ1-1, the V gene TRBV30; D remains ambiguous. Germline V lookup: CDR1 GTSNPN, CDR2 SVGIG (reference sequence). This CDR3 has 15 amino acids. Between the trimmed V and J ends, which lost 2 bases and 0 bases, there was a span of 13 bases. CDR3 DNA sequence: TGTGCCTGGAGTTTAGAGACAATGATGAACACTGAAGCTTTCTTT. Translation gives CAWSLETMMNTEAFF.

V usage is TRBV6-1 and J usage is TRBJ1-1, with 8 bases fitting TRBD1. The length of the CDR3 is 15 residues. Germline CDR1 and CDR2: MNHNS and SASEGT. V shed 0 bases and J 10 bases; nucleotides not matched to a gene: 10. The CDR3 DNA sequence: TGTGCCAGCAGTGAAGCGCAGGGGGCCGGGTTGGGAGCTTTCTTT. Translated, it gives CASSEAQGAGLGAFF.

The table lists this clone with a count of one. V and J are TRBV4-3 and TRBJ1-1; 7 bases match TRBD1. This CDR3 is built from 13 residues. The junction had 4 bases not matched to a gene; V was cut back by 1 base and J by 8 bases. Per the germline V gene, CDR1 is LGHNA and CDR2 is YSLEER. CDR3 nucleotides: TGCGCCAGCAGCCAAGGACAGGGAATGGAAGCTTTCTTT. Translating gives CASSQGQGMEAFF.

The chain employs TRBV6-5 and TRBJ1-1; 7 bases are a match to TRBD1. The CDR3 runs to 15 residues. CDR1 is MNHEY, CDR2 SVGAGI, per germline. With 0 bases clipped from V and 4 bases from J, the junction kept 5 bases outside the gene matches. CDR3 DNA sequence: TGTGCCAGCAGTTACTCTAAGACAGGGATCACTGAAGCTTTCTTT. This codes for CASSYSKTGITEAFF.